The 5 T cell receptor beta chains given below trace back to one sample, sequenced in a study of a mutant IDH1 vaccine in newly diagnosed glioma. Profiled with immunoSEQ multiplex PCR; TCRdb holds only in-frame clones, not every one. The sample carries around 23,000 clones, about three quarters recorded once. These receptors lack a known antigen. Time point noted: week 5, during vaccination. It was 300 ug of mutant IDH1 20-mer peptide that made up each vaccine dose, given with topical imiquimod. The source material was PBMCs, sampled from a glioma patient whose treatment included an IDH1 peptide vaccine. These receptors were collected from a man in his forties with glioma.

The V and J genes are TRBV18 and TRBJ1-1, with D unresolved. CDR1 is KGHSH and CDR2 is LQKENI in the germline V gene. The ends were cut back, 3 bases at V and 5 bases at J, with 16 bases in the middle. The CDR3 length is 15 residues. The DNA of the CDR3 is TGTGCCAGCTCACCTTTGGACCCTGGCGGGACTGAAGCTTTCTTT. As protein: CASSPLDPGGTEAFF.

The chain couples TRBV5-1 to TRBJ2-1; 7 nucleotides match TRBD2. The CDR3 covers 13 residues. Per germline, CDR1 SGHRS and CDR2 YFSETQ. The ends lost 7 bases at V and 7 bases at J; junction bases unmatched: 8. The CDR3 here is CASYRDYRNEQFF. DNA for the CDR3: TGCGCCAGCTACCGGGACTACAGAAATGAGCAGTTCTTC.

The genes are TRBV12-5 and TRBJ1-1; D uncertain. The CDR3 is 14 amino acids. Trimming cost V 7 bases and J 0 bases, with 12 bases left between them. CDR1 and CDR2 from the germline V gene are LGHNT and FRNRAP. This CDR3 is CASDTATMNTEAFF. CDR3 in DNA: TGTGCTAGTGATACGGCGACAATGAACACTGAAGCTTTCTTT.

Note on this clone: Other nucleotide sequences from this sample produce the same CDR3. CDR3 sequence: CASSPGGNEQFF. The CDR3 nucleotides read TGTGCCAGCTCACCGGGAGGGAATGAGCAGTTCTTC. The J gene is TRBJ2-1, the V gene TRBV18; 7 nucleotides align to TRBD2. Losses at the gene ends were 3 bases for V and 7 bases for J; bases not matched to a gene: 0. Germline V gene data show CDR1 as KGHSH and CDR2 as LQKENI. CDR3 length: 12 amino acids. Drawing the rest from reference TRBV18 and TRBJ2-1, the complete variable domain is NAGVMQNPRHLVRRRGQEARLRCSPMKGHSHVYWYRQLPEEGLKFMVYLQKENIIDESGMPKERFSAEFPKEGPSILRIQQVVRGDSAAYFCASSPGGNEQFFGPGTRLTVL.

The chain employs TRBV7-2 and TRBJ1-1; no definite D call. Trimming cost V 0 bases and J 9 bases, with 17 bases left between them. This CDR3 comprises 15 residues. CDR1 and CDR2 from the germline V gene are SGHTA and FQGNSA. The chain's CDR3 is CASSLAIVDGRQAFF. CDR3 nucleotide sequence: TGTGCCAGCAGCTTAGCGATTGTGGACGGGCGGCAAGCTTTCTTT.